Below, one T cell receptor beta chain is given with its context. At one of its ends the junction is not consistent with the germline gene, which may arise from a read error. These data are taken from a study of blood T cell repertoires in COVID-19. As for the study in general: The analysed material was cDNA or gDNA that came from T cells, B-cell-depleted T cells, or PBMCs.

Generated by immunoSEQ multiplex PCR, the TCRdb table keeps only in-frame clones and is missing some. The table has about 160,000 clones, 70% to 90% seen once. CDR3 size: 17 residues. Looked up from germline, CDR1 is LGHDT and CDR2 is YNNKEL (reference sequence). Participants were aged roughly 18 to 90 years, lived in under 30 US areas, and enrolled virtually. Cohort assignment relied on participant-reported clinical history. Each recovered donor of Cohort 3 presented with two negative PCRs, clearance, or symptom resolution. The material sequenced was PBMCs or T cells enriched from blood (not recorded which). The chain carries TRBV3-1 (or the pseudogene TRBV3-2) and TRBJ1-4; possibly TRBD1 for D (5 bases). The TCR was taken from a woman aged 50 to 60 who had recovered from COVID-19. The CDR3 DNA reads TGTGCCAGCAGCCCAGCCTTTATCGGCGGGACTAACGAAAAACTGTTTTTT. It codes for CASSPAFIGGTNEKLFF.